This paragraph reports one T cell receptor beta chain. No antigen is known for it. Adult donors, all healthy and HIV-negative, had no recent acute infections or vaccinations. TCRdb's table, derived via immunoSEQ multiplex PCR, lists solely in-frame clones and lacks some. The table lists some 2,000,000 clones, 90% to 95% of them singletons. This entry belongs to a study of shared clonotypes between healthy human individuals. Study overall: Three plates were used per donor for CD4 naive, three for CD4 memory, two for CD8 naive and one for CD8 memory. Findings of the study overall: Larger estimated richness was generally seen in naive subsets than in memory subsets.

The CDR3 spans 15 residues. V was trimmed by 0 bases and J by 2 bases, leaving 9 bases between them. Germline V gene lookup returns CDR1 SGHTS and CDR2 YDEGEE. The chain has TRBV5-8 and TRBJ1-5; the D gene is possibly TRBD1 (5 bases). Sequences were obtained from naive CD4+ T cells sorted from blood. Subset meaning: CD45RA+ positively selected. The clonotype originates from a man between 18 and 35 years old in good health. CDR3 DNA sequence: TGTGCCAGCAGCTTGGGAGGGACTGGCAATCAGCCCCAGCATTTT. Encoded protein: CASSLGGTGNQPQHF.